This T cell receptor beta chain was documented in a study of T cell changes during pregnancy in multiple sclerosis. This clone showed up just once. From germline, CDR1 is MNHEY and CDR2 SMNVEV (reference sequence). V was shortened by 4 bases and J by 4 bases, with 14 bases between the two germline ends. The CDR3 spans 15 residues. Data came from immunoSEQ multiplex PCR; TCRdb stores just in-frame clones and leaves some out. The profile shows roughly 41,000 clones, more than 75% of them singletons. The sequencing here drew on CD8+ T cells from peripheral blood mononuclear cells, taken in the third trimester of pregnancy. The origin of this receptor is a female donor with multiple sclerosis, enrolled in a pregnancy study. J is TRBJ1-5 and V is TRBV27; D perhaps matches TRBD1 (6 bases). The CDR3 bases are TGTGCCAGCAGTTCTTTAGGGGACATTAATCAGCCCCAGCATTTT. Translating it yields CASSSLGDINQPQHF.